This TCR beta chain came from a study of cytomegalovirus exposure and HLA in healthy donors. Study-wide background: An earlier analysis found fewer than 140 million unique TCR beta sequences from approximately 200 million T cells.

Germline CDR1 reads MNHEY; CDR2 reads SMNVEV (reference sequence). This CDR3 spans 15 amino acids. The ends lost 5 bases at V and 5 bases at J; junction bases unmatched: 8. Findings and caveats of the study: Evidence from a later analysis indicated that most CMV-associated TCR beta chains looked HLA-restricted.

With respect to this clone: Antigen unknown.

PCR involved 60 Vbeta and 13 Jbeta primers. Method: immunoSEQ multiplex PCR; TCRdb's copy keeps in-frame clones and lacks some. The sample holds hundreds of thousands of clones, around 80% seen once. This chain links TRBV27 with TRBJ1-2, with 10 nucleotides matching TRBD1. The sequenced material came from PBMCs. The clonotype originates from a man aged 35-49 years in good health and CMV-seropositive. CDR3 region: CASSNLGQGVYGYTF. The DNA for the CDR3 is TGTGCCAGCAGTAATTTAGGACAGGGGGTATATGGCTACACCTTC.